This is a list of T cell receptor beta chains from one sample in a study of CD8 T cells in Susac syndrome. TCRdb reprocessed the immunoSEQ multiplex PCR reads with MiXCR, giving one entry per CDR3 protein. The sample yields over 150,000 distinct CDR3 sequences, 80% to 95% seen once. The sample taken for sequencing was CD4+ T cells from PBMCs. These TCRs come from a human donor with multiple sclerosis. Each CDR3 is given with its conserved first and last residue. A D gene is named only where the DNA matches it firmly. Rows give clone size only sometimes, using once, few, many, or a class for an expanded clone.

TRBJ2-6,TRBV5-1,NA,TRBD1,TGCGCCAGCAGCCGCGGACAGGGGCGGGCCAACGTCCTGACTTTC,CASSRGQGRANVLTF
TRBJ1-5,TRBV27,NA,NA,TGTGCCAGCAGGCCCCACATGGGCAATCAGCCCCAGCATTTT,CASRPHMGNQPQHF
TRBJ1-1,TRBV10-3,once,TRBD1,TGTGCCATCAGTGTAACCGGGACAGGGAACACTGAAGCTTTCTTT,CAISVTGTGNTEAFF
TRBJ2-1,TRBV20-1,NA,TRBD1,TGCAGTGCTAGAGATTCACAGGGGGTTGAGCAGTTCTTC,CSARDSQGVEQFF
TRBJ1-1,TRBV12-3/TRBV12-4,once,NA,TGTGCCAGCAGTCCGACTGGCGGAAACACTGAAGCTTTCTTT,CASSPTGGNTEAFF
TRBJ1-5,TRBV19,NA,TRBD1,TGTGCCAGTAAACCAAATATGAGACAGGGGATCCATCAGCCCCAGCATTTT,CASKPNMRQGIHQPQHF
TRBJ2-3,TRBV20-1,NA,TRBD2,TGCAGTGCTAGAGGTAGCGGGGGTTTAATAGATACGCAGTATTTT,CSARGSGGLIDTQYF
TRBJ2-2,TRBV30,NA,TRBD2,TGTGCCTGGATGGCGGGGGTCACCGGGGAGCTGTTTTTT,CAWMAGVTGELFF
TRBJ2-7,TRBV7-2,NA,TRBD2,TGTGCCAGCAGCCAGTCCGGGACTAGCGGGAGGGCCTTCCTACGGAAGCAGTACTTC,CASSQSGTSGRAFLRKQYF
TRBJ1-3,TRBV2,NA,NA,TGTGCCAGCAGTGAAAGGATAAACTCTGGAAACACCATATATTTT,CASSERINSGNTIYF
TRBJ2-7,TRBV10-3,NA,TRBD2,TGTGCCGCGTCCACTAGCGGCTACGAGCAGTACTTC,CAASTSGYEQYF
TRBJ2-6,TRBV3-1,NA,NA,TGTGCCAGCAGCCAAGGAGGGGCTGGGGCCAACGTCCTGACTTTC,CASSQGGAGANVLTF
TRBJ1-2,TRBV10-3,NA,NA,TGTGCCATCAGCGGGGGGGCTGGCTACACCTTC,CAISGGAGYTF
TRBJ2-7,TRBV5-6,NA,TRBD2,TGTGCCAGCAGCCCCGGGGCGGGACTAGGGTCCTACGAGCAGTACTTC,CASSPGAGLGSYEQYF
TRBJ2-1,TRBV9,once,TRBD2,TGTGCCAGCAGCCCAGGACTAGCGGGAATCAGGAACAATGAGCAGTTCTTC,CASSPGLAGIRNNEQFF
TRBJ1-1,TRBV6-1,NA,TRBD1,TGTGCCAGCAGGGACAGGGGGCTGAACACTGAAGCTTTCTTT,CASRDRGLNTEAFF
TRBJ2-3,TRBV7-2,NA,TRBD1,TGTGCCAGCAGCAGGGCCGGGACAGGGTTTTCAGATACGCAGTATTTT,CASSRAGTGFSDTQYF
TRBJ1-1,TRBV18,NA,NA,TGTGCCAGCTCCACGGTACTGGGATTTGAAGCTTTCTTT,CASSTVLGFEAFF
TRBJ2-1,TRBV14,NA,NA,TGTGCCAGCAGCCAAGTTGGATATGAGCAGTTCTTC,CASSQVGYEQFF
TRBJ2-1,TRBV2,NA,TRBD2,TGTGCCAGCAGGGCCGAGCGGGGGGGCCATGAGCAGTTCTTC,CASRAERGGHEQFF
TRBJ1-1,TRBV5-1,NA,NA,TGCGCCACCAACGGGGGTGCGAACACTGAAGCTTTCTTT,CATNGGANTEAFF
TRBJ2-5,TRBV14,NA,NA,TGTGCCAGCAGCGTCCGGGTCCAAGAGACCCAGTACTTC,CASSVRVQETQYF
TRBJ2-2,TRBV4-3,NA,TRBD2,TGCGCCAGCAGCCAAGATTTTGGCGGGGGGAACACCGGGGAGCTGTTTTTT,CASSQDFGGGNTGELFF
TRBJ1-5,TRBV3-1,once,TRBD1,TGTGCCAGCAGTCAGGGACAGGGTGAGAATCAGCCCCAGCATTTT,CASSQGQGENQPQHF
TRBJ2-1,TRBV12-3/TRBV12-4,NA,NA,TGTGCCAGCAGTTTATGGGGCGTAGGCCGGGACAATGAGCAGTTCTTC,CASSLWGVGRDNEQFF
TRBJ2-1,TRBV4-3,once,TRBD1,TGCGCCAGCAGCCTACAGGGGGCGCATGAGCAGTTCTTC,CASSLQGAHEQFF
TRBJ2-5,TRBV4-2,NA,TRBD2,TGTGCCAGCAGCCAAGATGCGGGAGAGGGAGGGGCCCAGTACTTC,CASSQDAGEGGAQYF
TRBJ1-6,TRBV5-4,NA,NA,TGTGCCAGCAGTTCTGAAATTAATAATTCACCCCTCCACTTT,CASSSEINNSPLHF
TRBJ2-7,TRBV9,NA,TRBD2,TGTGCCAGCAGCGTAGGTGGGACTAGCGTCTCCTACGAGCAGTACTTC,CASSVGGTSVSYEQYF
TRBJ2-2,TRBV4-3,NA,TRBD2,TGCGCCAGCAGCCAAGTAAGAGCGGGGCTTCCCCGCCGGGAGCTGTTTTTT,CASSQVRAGLPRRELFF
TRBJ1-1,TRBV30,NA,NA,TGTGCCTGGAGCCGGATGAACACTGAAGCTTTCTTT,CAWSRMNTEAFF
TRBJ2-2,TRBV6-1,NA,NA,TGTGCCAGCAGCCACTACCCTCCGGGTCTGAACACCGGGGAGCTGTTTTTT,CASSHYPPGLNTGELFF
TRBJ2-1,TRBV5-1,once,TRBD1,TGCGCCAGCAGCTGGGACAGTAGCTCCTACAATGAGCAGTTCTTC,CASSWDSSSYNEQFF
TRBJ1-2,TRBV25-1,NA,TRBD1,TGTGCCAGCCGCCCCTCAGGGGGGGATGGCTACACCTTC,CASRPSGGDGYTF
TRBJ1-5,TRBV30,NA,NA,TGTGCCTGGAGCCTTATGATGGCAGATCAGCCCCAGCATTTT,CAWSLMMADQPQHF
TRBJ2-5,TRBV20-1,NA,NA,TGCAGTGCTTCAGCAGCTATCCAAGAGACCCAGTACTTC,CSASAAIQETQYF
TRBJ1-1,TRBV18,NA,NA,TGTGCCAGCTCACCGCCCGGGGGGTACACTGAAGCTTTCTTT,CASSPPGGYTEAFF
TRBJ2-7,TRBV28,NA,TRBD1,TGTGCCAGCAGTCTCGGGGACAGGTATTACGAGCAGTACTTC,CASSLGDRYYEQYF
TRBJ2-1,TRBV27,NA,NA,TGTGCCAGCAGTTTTAGACTAGTCTCCTACAATGAGCAGTTCTTC,CASSFRLVSYNEQFF
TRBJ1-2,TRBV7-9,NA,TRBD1,TGTGCCAGCAGCAAGGACAGGGTGGATGGCTACACCTTC,CASSKDRVDGYTF
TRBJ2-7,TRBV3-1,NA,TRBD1,TGTGCCAGCAGCCACCAGGGGGCTCCCTCCTACGAGCAGTACTTC,CASSHQGAPSYEQYF
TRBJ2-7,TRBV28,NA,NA,TGTGCCAGCAGTTCAGACCAGGACGAGCAGTACTTC,CASSSDQDEQYF
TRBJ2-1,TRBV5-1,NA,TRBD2,TGCGCCAGCAGTACTAGCGGGGACTCTAATGAGCAGTTCTTC,CASSTSGDSNEQFF